The sequence of this T cell receptor beta chain was determined in a study of blood T cells in healthy people across ages. A second PCR, run for about 6 to 11 cycles, used a sample-barcoded 5' primer plus a J-beta primer mix. TCRdb reprocessed the 5' RACE reads via MiXCR and lists one record per CDR3 protein. The data hold almost 550,000 distinct CDR3 sequences, with about 24% observed a single time. This CDR3 comprises 12 residues. The V gene's germline CDR1 is LGHNA and CDR2 YSLEER. Trimming removed 4 bases from V and 11 bases from J, with 13 bases in between. These data were also filed under a second study, of T cells of mothers and their children. According to that study: Maternal samples each gave over 9 million TCR beta CDR3 reads, and child samples approximately 3 million each.

The source is a boy between 10 and 17 years old in good health. This chain uses TRBV4-3 with TRBJ2-3, with D possibly matching TRBD1 (5 bases). The sequenced sample was blood. This chain's CDR3 is CASSPSGSLQYF. CDR3 nucleotides: TGCGCCAGCAGCCCCTCAGGGTCTTTGCAGTATTTT.